These 14 T cell receptor beta chains were sequenced from one sample in a study of blood T cell repertoires in COVID-19 (dated by TCRdb to the early 2020s). The library was built by means of the immunoSEQ multiplex PCR assay. In its TCRdb copy, this immuneACCESS table keeps in-frame sequences only and misses some clones. Where compared with another copy, unresolved V genes explain less than half of these, and the others have no known cause. Counted in this sample were some 100,000 clones; about nine tenths of them appeared once. In total, the top ten clones hold roughly 3.5% of the sample. The specimen sequenced was peripheral blood. Receptor source: a woman between 70 and 85 years old with acute or convalescent COVID-19.

The chain uses TRBV3-1 (or the pseudogene TRBV3-2) and TRBJ2-7; TRBD1 might be the D (5 bases). Germline V gene data show CDR1 as LGHDT and CDR2 as YNNKEL (reference sequence). This CDR3 region has 14 residues. The V and J ends lost 1 base and 2 bases respectively, with 9 bases between them. The DNA for the CDR3 is TGTGCCAGCAGCCAAGGACAGAGAACCTACGAGCAGTACTTC. It is translated as CASSQGQRTYEQYF.

V gene TRBV28 combines with J gene TRBJ1-4, with a weak D call TRBD1 (6 bases). Trimming stripped 2 bases from V and 7 bases from J, with 14 bases between. Germline loops: CDR1 MDHEN, CDR2 SYDVKM. The CDR3 runs to 15 residues. In DNA, the CDR3 is TGTGCCAGCAGTTTAGCGGGGGCAAGGGGTGAAAAACTGTTTTTT. Translated: CASSLAGARGEKLFF. The whole variable domain, filled in from reference TRBV28 and TRBJ1-4, reads DVKVTQSSRYLVKRTGEKVFLECVQDMDHENMFWYRQDPGLGLRLIYFSYDVKMKEKGDIPEGYSVSREKKERFSLILESASTNQTSMYLCASSLAGARGEKLFFGSGTQLSVL.

The chain carries TRBV6-6 and TRBJ2-3; tentative D call: TRBD2 (6 bases). CDR1 MNHNY and CDR2 SVGAGI come from the germline V gene (reference sequence). Deletions cut 0 bases from V and 7 bases from J, with 14 bases between. The CDR3 consists of 15 residues. The chain's CDR3 is CASSYSSGDGNTQYF. The CDR3 coding sequence is TGTGCCAGCAGTTACTCTAGCGGTGACGGAAATACGCAGTATTTT.

Only one count was recorded for this clone. The rearrangement uses TRBV3-1 (or the pseudogene TRBV3-2) and TRBJ1-3; D gene ambiguous. Germline loops: CDR1 LGHDT, CDR2 YNNKEL (reference sequence). Trimming took 1 base from V and 4 from J, leaving 17 bases between them. The CDR3 has 17 residues. The CDR3 region is CASSQGSAHSWGNTIYF. For the CDR3, the DNA is TGTGCCAGCAGCCAAGGCTCAGCGCATTCGTGGGGAAACACCATATATTTT.

This rearrangement joins TRBV2 to TRBJ2-7, with 11 bases fitting TRBD2. The CDR3 is 16 residues long. Germline V gene lookup returns CDR1 SNHLY and CDR2 FYNNEI. Germline trimming cut 6 bases from V and 7 bases from J; bases unmatched to any gene: 14. The CDR3 DNA is TGTGCCAGCAGGGGATGGTTAGCGGGAGGGCCGGGGGAGCAGTACTTC. Its protein is CASRGWLAGGPGEQYF.

The gene calls are TRBV3-1 (or the pseudogene TRBV3-2) and TRBJ2-5; 9 bases match TRBD1. Unmatched junction bases numbered 7, after V lost 11 bases and J lost 3 bases. The germline gives CDR1 LGHDT, CDR2 YNNKEL (reference sequence). There are 13 residues in the CDR3. The CDR3 reads CAWARQGEETQYF. In DNA, the CDR3 is TGTGCCTGGGCCCGACAGGGGGAAGAGACCCAGTACTTC.

V and J are TRBV29-1 and TRBJ2-5; possibly TRBD2 for D (6 bases). Germline V gene data show CDR1 as SQVTM and CDR2 as ANQGSEA. This CDR3 spans 15 amino acids. The ends were cut back, 0 bases at V and 5 bases at J, with 16 bases in the middle. The CDR3 region has the DNA TGCAGCGTTGAAGAGGAGTGGGAGGTCAGGGAGACCCAGTACTTC. As protein: CSVEEEWEVRETQYF.

V and J are TRBV10-2 and TRBJ1-6, with D unclear. The germline V and J ends were trimmed by 8 bases and 7 bases, with 12 bases remaining between them. The CDR3 length is 13 residues. Germline CDR1 WSHSY, CDR2 SAAADI. The CDR3 protein is CASGGPENSPLHF. DNA for the CDR3: TGCGCCAGCGGAGGACCAGAAAATTCACCCCTCCACTTT.

V and J are TRBV27 and TRBJ2-7; TRBD1 is a possible D gene (5 bases). Germline V gene data show CDR1 as MNHEY and CDR2 as SMNVEV (reference sequence). The CDR3 is made up of 15 amino acids. Trimming shortened V by 5 bases and J by 2 bases, and 16 bases separated the two germline ends. The CDR3 DNA reads as TGTGCCAGCAGTGAGTCGTGGGGCCGCACCTACGAGCAGTACTTC. It encodes CASSESWGRTYEQYF.

The chain combines TRBV11-2 with TRBJ1-1; 8 bases fit TRBD1. The length of the CDR3 is 15 residues. Germline lookup yields CDR1 SGHAT and CDR2 FQNNGV. J was trimmed by 3 bases and V by 1 base; bases with no gene match: 4. CDR3 sequence: CASSLGTGWDTEAFF. As DNA, the CDR3 is TGTGCCAGCAGCTTAGGGACAGGGTGGGACACTGAAGCTTTCTTT. Based on the CDR3 plus reference TRBV11-2 and TRBJ1-1, the full variable domain is EAGVAQSPRYKIIEKRQSVAFWCNPISGHATLYWYQQILGQGPKLLIQFQNNGVVDDSQLPKDRFSAERLKGVDSTLKIQPAKLEDSAVYLCASSLGTGWDTEAFFGQGTRLTVV.

The chain carries TRBV3-1 (or the pseudogene TRBV3-2) and TRBJ2-5; 9 nucleotides line up with TRBD2. The V gene's germline CDR1 is LGHDT and CDR2 YNNKEL (reference sequence). The CDR3 runs 15 residues. With V trimmed by 3 bases and J by 5 bases, 7 bases remained unmatched. CDR3 in DNA: TGTGCCAGCAGCCAGGCCGGGACTAGCAGCGAGACCCAGTACTTC. Protein sequence: CASSQAGTSSETQYF.

The rearrangement joins TRBV19 to TRBJ1-6; no firm D call. Germline V gene sequence: CDR1 LNHDA, CDR2 SQIVND (reference sequence). Trimming shortened V by 5 bases and J by 7 bases, and 15 bases separated the two germline ends. The CDR3 spans 15 residues. CDR3 sequence: CASSFGSGLNSPLHF. The CDR3, as DNA: TGTGCCAGTAGTTTCGGGTCAGGACTAAATTCACCCCTCCACTTT.

This clone showed up just once. In DNA form, the CDR3 reads TGTGCCAGCAGTTCCGTGACTAGCGGGGGGGCTGGTTACAATGAGCAGTTCTTC. Translation gives CASSSVTSGGAGYNEQFF. The chain joins TRBV6-2 or TRBV6-3 to TRBJ2-1, with 14 bases identical to TRBD2. Trimming at V came to 4 bases and at J to 4 bases, leaving 9 bases not matched to a gene. CDR3 size: 18 residues. Germline CDR1 and CDR2: MNHEY and SVGEGT.

This rearrangement joins TRBV19 to TRBJ1-1, with 9 bases lining up with TRBD1. Germline V gives CDR1 LNHDA, CDR2 SQIVND (reference sequence). Germline trimming cut 7 bases from V and 4 bases from J; bases unmatched to any gene: 7. The CDR3 spans 14 residues. The CDR3 nucleotides are TGTGCCAGTACCCTGACAGGGGGTGGCACTGAAGCTTTCTTT. It specifies CASTLTGGGTEAFF.